The T cell receptor beta chain described here comes from a study of cytomegalovirus exposure and HLA in healthy donors. Study-wide findings and caveats: In a later analysis, DRB1 alleles had the most associated TCRs; HLA-C alleles the fewest. Later, an analysis showed that TCR beta chains associated with HLA were more clonally expanded than others that were equally common.

Concerning this clone itself: No antigen is known for it.

Germline V CDR1 and CDR2: SGHVS, FQNEAQ. There are 18 residues in the CDR3. Losses at the gene ends were 1 base for V and 0 bases for J; bases not matched to a gene: 8. Nominal health characterized the donors when sampled, though unrecorded immune exposures were likely. Vbeta (60) and Jbeta (13) primers were used in the PCR. Repertoires were generated with immunoSEQ multiplex PCR, while TCRdb's copy carries only in-frame clones and drops some. Of about 160,000 clones listed, over 75% were seen once; the top ten hold about 1.4%. This chain connects TRBV7-8 to TRBJ2-1, with 8 bases matching TRBD2. Sequencing was carried out using PBMCs. The clonotype was recovered from a woman in her 30s in good health and CMV-seronegative. The CDR3, as DNA: TGTGCCAGCAGCTTAGTGTCCGGGGCGGGGGGCTCCTACAATGAGCAGTTCTTC. Translated, it gives CASSLVSGAGGSYNEQFF.